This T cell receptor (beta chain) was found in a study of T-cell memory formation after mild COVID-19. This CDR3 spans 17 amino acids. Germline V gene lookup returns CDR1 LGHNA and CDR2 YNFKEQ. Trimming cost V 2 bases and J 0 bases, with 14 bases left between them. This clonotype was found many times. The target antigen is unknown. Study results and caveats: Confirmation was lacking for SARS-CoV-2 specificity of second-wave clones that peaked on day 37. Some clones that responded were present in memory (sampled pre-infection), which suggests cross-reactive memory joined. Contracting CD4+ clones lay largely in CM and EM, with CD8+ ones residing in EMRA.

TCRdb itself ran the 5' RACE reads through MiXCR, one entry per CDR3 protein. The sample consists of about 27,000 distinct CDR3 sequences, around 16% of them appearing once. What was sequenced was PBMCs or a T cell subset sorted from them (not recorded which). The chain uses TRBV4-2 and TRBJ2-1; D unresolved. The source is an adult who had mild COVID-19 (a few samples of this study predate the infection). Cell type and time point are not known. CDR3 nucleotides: TGTGCCAGCAGCCAAAACTTCCGTGTGGGCTCCTACAATGAGCAGTTCTTC. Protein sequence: CASSQNFRVGSYNEQFF.